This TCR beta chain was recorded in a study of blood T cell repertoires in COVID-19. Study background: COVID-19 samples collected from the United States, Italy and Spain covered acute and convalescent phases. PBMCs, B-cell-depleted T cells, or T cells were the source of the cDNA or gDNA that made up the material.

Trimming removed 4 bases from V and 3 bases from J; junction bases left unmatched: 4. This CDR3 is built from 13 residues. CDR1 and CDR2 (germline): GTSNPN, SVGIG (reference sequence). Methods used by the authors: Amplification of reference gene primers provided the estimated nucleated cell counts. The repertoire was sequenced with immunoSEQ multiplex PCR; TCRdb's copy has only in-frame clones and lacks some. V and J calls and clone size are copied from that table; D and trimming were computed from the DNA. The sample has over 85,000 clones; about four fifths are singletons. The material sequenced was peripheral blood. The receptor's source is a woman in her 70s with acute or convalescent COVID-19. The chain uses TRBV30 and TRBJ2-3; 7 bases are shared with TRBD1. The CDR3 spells CAWNPGQTDTQYF. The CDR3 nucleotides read TGTGCCTGGAATCCGGGACAGACAGATACGCAGTATTTT.